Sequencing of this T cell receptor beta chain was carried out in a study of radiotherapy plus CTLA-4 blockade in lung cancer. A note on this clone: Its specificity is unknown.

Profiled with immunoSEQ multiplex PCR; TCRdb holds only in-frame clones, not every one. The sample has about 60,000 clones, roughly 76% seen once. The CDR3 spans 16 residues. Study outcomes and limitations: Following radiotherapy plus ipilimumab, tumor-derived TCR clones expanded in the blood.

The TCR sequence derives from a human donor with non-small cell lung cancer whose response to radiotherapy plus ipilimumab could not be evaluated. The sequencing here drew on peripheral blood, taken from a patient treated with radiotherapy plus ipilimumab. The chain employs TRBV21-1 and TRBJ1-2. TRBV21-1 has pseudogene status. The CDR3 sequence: CASSKESSTSNYGYTF. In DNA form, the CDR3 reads TGTGCCAGCAGCAAAGAATCGAGTACCTCTAACTATGGCTACACCTTC.